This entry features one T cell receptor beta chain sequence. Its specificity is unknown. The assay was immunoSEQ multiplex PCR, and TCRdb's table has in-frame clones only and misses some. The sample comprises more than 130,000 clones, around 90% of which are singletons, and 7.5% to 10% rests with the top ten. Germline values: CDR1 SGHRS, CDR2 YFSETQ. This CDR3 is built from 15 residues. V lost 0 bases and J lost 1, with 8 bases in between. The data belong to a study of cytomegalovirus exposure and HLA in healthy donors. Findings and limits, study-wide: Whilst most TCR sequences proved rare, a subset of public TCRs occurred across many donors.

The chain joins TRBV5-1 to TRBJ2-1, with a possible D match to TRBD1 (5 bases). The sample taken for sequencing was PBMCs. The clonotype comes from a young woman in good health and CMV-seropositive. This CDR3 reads CASSLAPGSYNEQFF. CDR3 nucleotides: TGCGCCAGCAGCTTGGCCCCAGGGTCCTACAATGAGCAGTTCTTC. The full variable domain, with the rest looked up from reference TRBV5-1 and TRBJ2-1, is KAGVTQTPRYLIKTRGQQVTLSCSPISGHRSVSWYQQTPGQGLQFLFEYFSETQRNKGNFPGRFSGRQFSNSRSEMNVSTLELGDSALYLCASSLAPGSYNEQFFGPGTRLTVL.